This paragraph covers one T cell receptor beta chain sequence. Ophthalmopathy cases showed moderate-to-severe activity, scoring CAS ≥3 and NOSPECS ≥4, with duration under 3 months. Orbital computed tomography, together with clinical symptoms, serum thyroxine, TRAb and thyroid ultrasound, was used for diagnosis. PBMCs had their origin in fresh peripheral blood (about 10 ml). The entry originates in a study of Graves' ophthalmopathy and Graves' hyperthyroidism. The CDR3 is made up of 15 amino acids. V gave up 1 base and J gave up 3 bases; unmatched junction bases: 4. Germline V gene lookup returns CDR1 SEHNR and CDR2 FQNEAQ (reference sequence). RNA transcripts were the template, and TCR beta CDR3 regions were amplified from them. Second-round multiplex PCR came after first-round RT-PCR with HTBI primers. Via MiXCR, TCRdb re-called the multiplex PCR reads, giving one row per CDR3 protein. The sample includes over 650,000 distinct CDR3 sequences, just over 40% of them seen just once.

The sequence was collected from an adult man with Graves' ophthalmopathy. Sequencing input: peripheral blood. The rearrangement uses TRBV7-9 and TRBJ2-3; 7 bases are a match to TRBD1. The CDR3 sequence: CASSLGQGETDTQYF. The CDR3 bases are TGTGCCAGCAGCTTAGGGCAGGGGGAGACAGATACGCAGTATTTT.